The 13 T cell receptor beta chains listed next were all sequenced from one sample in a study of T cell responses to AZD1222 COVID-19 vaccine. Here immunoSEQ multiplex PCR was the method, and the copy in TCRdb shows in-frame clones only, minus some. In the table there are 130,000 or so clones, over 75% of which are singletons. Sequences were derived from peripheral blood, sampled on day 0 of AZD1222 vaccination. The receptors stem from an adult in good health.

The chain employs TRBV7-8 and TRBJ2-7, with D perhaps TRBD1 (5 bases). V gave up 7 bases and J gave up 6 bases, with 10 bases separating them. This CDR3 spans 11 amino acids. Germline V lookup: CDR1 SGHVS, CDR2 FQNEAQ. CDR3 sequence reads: CASNSGREQYF. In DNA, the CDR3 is TGTGCCAGCAATTCAGGGCGCGAGCAGTACTTC.

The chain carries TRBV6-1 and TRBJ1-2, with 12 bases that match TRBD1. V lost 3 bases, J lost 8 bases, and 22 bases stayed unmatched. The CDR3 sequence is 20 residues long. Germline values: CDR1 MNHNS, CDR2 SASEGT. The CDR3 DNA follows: TGTGCCAGCAGTGACTTAGTCGGAAGGGACAGGGGGCGCCCGGGTTGGGGCTACACCTTC. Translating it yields CASSDLVGRDRGRPGWGYTF.

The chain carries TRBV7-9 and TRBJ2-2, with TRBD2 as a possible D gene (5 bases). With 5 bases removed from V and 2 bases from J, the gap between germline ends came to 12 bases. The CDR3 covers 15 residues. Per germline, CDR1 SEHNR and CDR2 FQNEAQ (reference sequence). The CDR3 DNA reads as TGTGCCAGCAGCCGCCCGGACTCCAACACCGGGGAGCTGTTTTTT. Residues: CASSRPDSNTGELFF.

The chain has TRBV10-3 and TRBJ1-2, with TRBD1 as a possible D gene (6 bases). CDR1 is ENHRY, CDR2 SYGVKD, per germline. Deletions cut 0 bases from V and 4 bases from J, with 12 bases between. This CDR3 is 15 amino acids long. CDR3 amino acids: CAISESGGGGYGYTF. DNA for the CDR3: TGTGCCATCAGTGAGTCGGGAGGGGGTGGCTATGGCTACACCTTC.

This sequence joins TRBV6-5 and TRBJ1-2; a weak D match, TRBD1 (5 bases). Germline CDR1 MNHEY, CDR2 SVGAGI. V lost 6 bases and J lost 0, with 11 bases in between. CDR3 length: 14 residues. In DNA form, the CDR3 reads TGTGCCAGCAGCCAGAGGGGAACTAACTATGGCTACACCTTC. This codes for CASSQRGTNYGYTF.

The CDR3 nucleotides are TGTGCCAGCAGTCCCGGTCGTGTATTAAGCACTGAAGCTTTCTTT. This sequence encodes CASSPGRVLSTEAFF. The rearrangement links TRBV6-5 to TRBJ1-1; D is unresolved. Trimming removed 5 bases at V and 4 bases at J, with 17 bases between. CDR1 is MNHEY, CDR2 SVGAGI, per germline. There are 15 residues in the CDR3.

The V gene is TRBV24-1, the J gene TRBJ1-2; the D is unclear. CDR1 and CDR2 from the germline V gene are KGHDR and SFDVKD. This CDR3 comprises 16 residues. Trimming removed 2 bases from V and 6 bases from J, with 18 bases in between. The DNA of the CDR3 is TGTGCCACCAGTGATTCCGCCCTAACAGCAGGACATGGCTACACCTTC. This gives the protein CATSDSALTAGHGYTF.

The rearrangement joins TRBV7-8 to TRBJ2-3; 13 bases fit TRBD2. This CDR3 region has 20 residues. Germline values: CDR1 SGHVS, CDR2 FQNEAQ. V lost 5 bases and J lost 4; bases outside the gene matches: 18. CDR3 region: CASSMKRTSGSPTPADTQYF. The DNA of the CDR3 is TGTGCCAGCAGCATGAAACGGACTAGCGGGAGCCCTACCCCCGCAGATACGCAGTATTTT.

CDR3 nucleotides: TGTGCCAGCAGCCTGACAGGGTCTGCAGAGCAGTACTTC. Protein product: CASSLTGSAEQYF. The chain carries TRBV6-2 or TRBV6-3 and TRBJ2-7, with 7 bases matching TRBD1. The CDR3 covers 13 residues. Losses at the gene ends were 6 bases for V and 7 bases for J; bases not matched to a gene: 9. CDR1 is MNHEY and CDR2 is SVGEGT in the germline V gene.

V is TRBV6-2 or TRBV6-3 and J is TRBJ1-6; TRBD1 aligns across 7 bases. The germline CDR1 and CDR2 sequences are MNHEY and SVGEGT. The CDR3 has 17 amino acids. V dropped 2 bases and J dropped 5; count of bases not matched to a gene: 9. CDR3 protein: CASSYVATGRNNSPLHF. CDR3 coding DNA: TGTGCCAGCAGTTACGTCGCGACAGGGAGAAATAATTCACCCCTCCACTTT.

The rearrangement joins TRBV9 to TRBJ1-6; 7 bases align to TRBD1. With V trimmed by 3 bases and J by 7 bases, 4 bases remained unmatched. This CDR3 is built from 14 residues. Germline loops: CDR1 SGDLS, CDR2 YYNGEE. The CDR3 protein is CASSGRDRNSPLHF. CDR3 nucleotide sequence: TGTGCCAGCAGCGGCCGGGACAGAAATTCACCCCTCCACTTT.

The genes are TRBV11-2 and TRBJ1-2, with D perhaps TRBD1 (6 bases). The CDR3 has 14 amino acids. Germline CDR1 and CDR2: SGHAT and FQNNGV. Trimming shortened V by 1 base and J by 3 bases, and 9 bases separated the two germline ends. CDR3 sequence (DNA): TGTGCCAGCAGCTTAGGCCAGGGGTACTATGGCTACACCTTC. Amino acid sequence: CASSLGQGYYGYTF. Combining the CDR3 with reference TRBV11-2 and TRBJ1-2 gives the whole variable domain EAGVAQSPRYKIIEKRQSVAFWCNPISGHATLYWYQQILGQGPKLLIQFQNNGVVDDSQLPKDRFSAERLKGVDSTLKIQPAKLEDSAVYLCASSLGQGYYGYTFGSGTRLTVV.

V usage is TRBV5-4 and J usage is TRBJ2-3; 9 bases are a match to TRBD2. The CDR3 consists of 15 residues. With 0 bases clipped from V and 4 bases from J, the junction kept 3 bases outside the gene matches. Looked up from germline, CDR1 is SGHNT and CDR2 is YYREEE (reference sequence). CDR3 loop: CASSLASGISDTQYF. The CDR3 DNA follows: TGTGCCAGCAGCTTGGCTAGCGGGATCTCAGATACGCAGTATTTT.